Sequencing of this TCR beta chain was carried out in a study of T cell responses to AZD1222 COVID-19 vaccine. Study observations and caveats: Regions 160-218 and 743-854 dominated among vaccine-associated CD4 TCRs spanning spike.

Here immunoSEQ multiplex PCR was the method, and the copy in TCRdb shows in-frame clones only, minus some. The repertoire consists of around 150,000 clones, with 80% to 95% occurring once and the leading ten covering less than 2.5%. CDR1 is SQVTM and CDR2 is ANQGSEA in the germline V gene. This CDR3 contains 14 residues. The V segment lost 5 bases and the J segment 5 bases; nucleotides outside the gene matches: 6. This clone was counted a few times. No antigen is known for it. The chain joins TRBV29-1 to TRBJ2-3, with TRBD2 matching over 11 bases. This sequence originates from an adult in good health. The material sequenced was peripheral blood, taken on day 0 of AZD1222 vaccination. The CDR3 reads CSVTLGTSGDTQYF. In DNA, the CDR3 is TGCAGCGTTACCCTAGGGACTAGCGGAGATACGCAGTATTTT.